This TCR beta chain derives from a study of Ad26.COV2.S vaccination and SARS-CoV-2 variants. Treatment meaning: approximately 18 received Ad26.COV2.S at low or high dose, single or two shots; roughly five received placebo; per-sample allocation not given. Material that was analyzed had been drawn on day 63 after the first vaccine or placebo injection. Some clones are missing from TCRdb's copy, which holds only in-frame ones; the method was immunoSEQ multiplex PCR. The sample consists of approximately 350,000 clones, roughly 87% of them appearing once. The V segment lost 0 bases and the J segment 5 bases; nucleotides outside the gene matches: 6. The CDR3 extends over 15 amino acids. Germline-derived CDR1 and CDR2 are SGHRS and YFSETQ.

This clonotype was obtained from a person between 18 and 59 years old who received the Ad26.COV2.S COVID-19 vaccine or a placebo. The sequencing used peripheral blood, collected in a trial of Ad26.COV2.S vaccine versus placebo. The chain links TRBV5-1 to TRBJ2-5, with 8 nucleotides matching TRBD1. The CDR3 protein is CASSLATGGKETQYF. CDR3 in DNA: TGCGCCAGCAGCTTGGCCACAGGGGGAAAGGAGACCCAGTACTTC.